Following are 26 T cell receptor beta chains from one sample sequenced in a study of shared clonotypes between healthy human individuals. TCRdb keeps only in-frame clones here, not all; method: immunoSEQ multiplex PCR. The sample includes under 2,500,000 clones, 95% of them seen just once. The material sequenced was naive CD4+ T cells sorted from blood. Subset described: CD45RA+ positively selected. The receptors were sampled from a man younger than 35 in good health.

The genes are TRBV2 and TRBJ1-3, with D perhaps matching TRBD1 (6 bases). V lost 6 bases to trimming and J lost 0 bases, with 9 bases between them. Per the germline V gene, CDR1 is SNHLY and CDR2 is FYNNEI. There are 14 residues in the CDR3. CDR3 nucleotides: TGTGCCAGCAGGCAGGACAGCTCTGGAAACACCATATATTTT. It codes for CASRQDSSGNTIYF.

The count of this clone is one. The J gene is TRBJ1-1, the V gene TRBV7-8; perhaps TRBD1 as D (5 bases). CDR1 SGHVS and CDR2 FQNEAQ come from the germline V gene. V was cut by 1 base and J by 3 bases, with 12 bases left in between. This CDR3 comprises 15 residues. CDR3 sequence: CASSLDGGGDTEAFF. CDR3 coding DNA: TGTGCCAGCAGCTTAGATGGGGGTGGGGACACTGAAGCTTTCTTT. The variable domain in full, with the rest retrieved from reference TRBV7-8 and TRBJ1-1, is GAGVSQSPRYKVAKRGQDVALRCDPISGHVSLFWYQQALGQGPEFLTYFQNEAQLDKSGLPSDRFFAERPEGSVSTLKIQRTQQEDSAVYLCASSLDGGGDTEAFFGQGTRLTVV.

Worth noting for this clone: The sample has other DNA sequences that encode this CDR3 too. Written as DNA, the CDR3 is TGTGCCAGCAGTGCCGGGACAAGTTACGAGCAGTACTTC. Its protein is CASSAGTSYEQYF. The rearrangement uses TRBV2 and TRBJ2-7; maybe TRBD1 (6 bases). The germline CDR1 and CDR2 sequences are SNHLY and FYNNEI. The V end lost 4 bases, the J end lost 4 bases, and 11 bases lay between the germline ends. The CDR3 totals 13 residues.

About this clone: The same CDR3 also results from other DNA sequences found in this sample. The chain joins TRBV18 to TRBJ2-1; possible D gene TRBD1, 5 bases. The CDR3 runs 11 residues. The ends were cut back, 6 bases at V and 7 bases at J, with 7 bases in the middle. The germline V gene has CDR1 KGHSH and CDR2 LQKENI. CDR3 DNA: TGTGCCAGCTCTCAGGGTAATGAGCAGTTCTTC. This sequence encodes CASSQGNEQFF.

The gene calls are TRBV7-9 and TRBJ2-1; TRBD2 matches at 8 bases. The CDR3 runs to 15 residues. Germline loops: CDR1 SEHNR, CDR2 FQNEAQ (reference sequence). The V gene end was trimmed by 5 bases and the J gene end by 9 bases; junction bases not matched to a gene: 12. CDR3 protein: CASSPPGGGSGEQFF. CDR3 coding DNA: TGTGCCAGCAGCCCCCCGGGCGGGGGGTCCGGTGAGCAGTTCTTC.

This rearrangement joins TRBV5-6 to TRBJ2-3, with 9 bases identical to TRBD2. Germline CDR1 and CDR2: SGHDT and YYEEEE. V lost 3 bases to trimming and J lost 2 bases; unmatched junction nucleotides: 4. The CDR3 contains 15 residues. The CDR3, as DNA: TGTGCCAGCAGCTCCAGACTAGCGGCCACAGATACGCAGTATTTT. It encodes CASSSRLAATDTQYF.

The rearrangement joins TRBV6-6 to TRBJ2-5; 8 bases match TRBD1. Germline V gives CDR1 MNHNY, CDR2 SVGAGI (reference sequence). The CDR3 is made up of 16 amino acids. Trimming cost V 5 bases and J 2 bases; bases outside gene matches: 10. CDR3 DNA: TGTGCCAGCAGTAACAACCTAGGACAGGGACAAGAGACCCAGTACTTC. Its protein product is CASSNNLGQGQETQYF.

This chain connects TRBV10-3 to TRBJ2-7, with D perhaps assigned TRBD1 or TRBD2 (5 bases each). The V gene lost 3 bases and the J gene lost 2 bases, with 14 bases spanning the gap. The CDR3 is 15 residues long. Germline-derived CDR1 and CDR2 are ENHRY and SYGVKD. CDR3 residues: CAISDGQGAPYEQYF. The CDR3 DNA sequence: TGTGCCATCAGTGATGGCCAGGGAGCCCCCTACGAGCAGTACTTC.

This sequence joins TRBV28 and TRBJ1-5; possibly TRBD1 for D (5 bases). The germline V and J ends were trimmed by 7 bases and 9 bases, with 16 bases remaining between them. Germline V gene lookup returns CDR1 MDHEN and CDR2 SYDVKM. The CDR3 covers 13 residues. In DNA form, the CDR3 reads TGTGCCAGCACCGCGGGACCTCCAGGGCCCCAGCATTTT. Residues: CASTAGPPGPQHF. Using reference TRBV28 and TRBJ1-5 for the parts outside the CDR3, the full variable domain is DVKVTQSSRYLVKRTGEKVFLECVQDMDHENMFWYRQDPGLGLRLIYFSYDVKMKEKGDIPEGYSVSREKKERFSLILESASTNQTSMYLCASTAGPPGPQHFGDGTRLSIL.

The gene calls are TRBV6-6 and TRBJ2-7, with D possibly matching TRBD2 (6 bases). Germline V gene lookup returns CDR1 MNHNY and CDR2 SVGAGI (reference sequence). V gave up 2 bases and J gave up 3 bases, with 14 bases separating them. This CDR3 has 15 amino acids. CDR3 residues: CASSYGGSVFYEQYF. In DNA, the CDR3 is TGTGCCAGCAGTTACGGGGGGTCAGTATTCTACGAGCAGTACTTC.

The chain couples TRBV5-1 to TRBJ2-1, with 11 bases aligning to TRBD2. The J segment lost 5 bases and the V segment lost 6 bases, leaving 4 bases of the junction unmatched. The CDR3 sequence is 14 residues long. Germline V gene data show CDR1 as SGHRS and CDR2 as YFSETQ. The CDR3: CASKATSGNNEQFF. CDR3 coding DNA: TGCGCCAGCAAAGCGACTAGCGGGAACAATGAGCAGTTCTTC.

The chain combines TRBV2 with TRBJ2-7; possible D gene TRBD2, 5 bases. V was shortened by 6 bases and J by 0 bases, with 12 bases between the two germline ends. The CDR3 runs 14 residues. Germline values: CDR1 SNHLY, CDR2 FYNNEI. CDR3 sequence: CASRLAAHSYEQYF. CDR3 in DNA: TGTGCCAGCAGGCTAGCCGCCCACTCCTACGAGCAGTACTTC.

This clone occurred a few times. The chain combines TRBV19 with TRBJ2-2; TRBD1 matches 8 bases. The CDR3 length is 18 residues. Trimming cost V 3 bases and J 4 bases; bases outside gene matches: 13. CDR1 and CDR2 (germline): LNHDA, SQIVND (reference sequence). This chain's CDR3 is CASSIAWKQGASTGELFF. In DNA, the CDR3 is TGTGCCAGTAGTATCGCGTGGAAGCAGGGGGCTAGCACCGGGGAGCTGTTTTTT.

The chain recombines TRBV5-1 with TRBJ2-3; 10 positions agree with TRBD2. This CDR3 has 14 amino acids. Germline V gene sequence: CDR1 SGHRS, CDR2 YFSETQ. With V trimmed by 2 bases and J by 6 bases, 3 bases remained unmatched. CDR3 in amino acids: CASSLSAGGDTQYF. DNA of the CDR3: TGCGCCAGCAGCTTATCAGCGGGAGGGGATACGCAGTATTTT.

The chain couples TRBV9 to TRBJ1-4; D gene uncertain. Germline lookup yields CDR1 SGDLS and CDR2 YYNGEE. CDR3 length: 15 residues. Trimming pared 4 bases from V and 1 base from J, leaving 11 bases between. This CDR3 reads CASSTAGITNEKLFF. The CDR3 DNA is TGTGCCAGCAGCACCGCAGGAATAACTAATGAAAAACTGTTTTTT.

The chain recombines TRBV30 with TRBJ1-2; 10 nucleotides align to TRBD1. V was pared by 5 bases and J by 6 bases, with 6 bases of the junction left unmatched. This CDR3 has 13 amino acids. Germline V gene data show CDR1 as GTSNPN and CDR2 as SVGIG (reference sequence). CDR3 bases: TGTGCCTGGGTTGACAGGGGGCTAAATGGCTACACCTTC. Protein sequence: CAWVDRGLNGYTF.

The V and J genes are TRBV9 and TRBJ1-1; D might be TRBD1 (5 bases). V lost 3 bases and J 4 bases, leaving 16 bases between the germline ends. The CDR3 runs to 15 residues. The germline CDR1 and CDR2 sequences are SGDLS and YYNGEE. CDR3 nucleotide sequence: TGTGCCAGCAGCGCAAACTCAGGGTTGGGCACTGAAGCTTTCTTT. This codes for CASSANSGLGTEAFF.

A word on this clone: Other DNA sequences from this sample encode an identical CDR3 as well. The rearrangement joins TRBV18 to TRBJ2-5; 7 bases match TRBD2. The V gene's germline CDR1 is KGHSH and CDR2 LQKENI. Trimming at V came to 3 bases and at J to 7 bases, leaving 2 bases not matched to a gene. The CDR3 covers 12 residues. In DNA, the CDR3 is TGTGCCAGCTCACCGCCGGGGGGGACCCAGTACTTC. Protein: CASSPPGGTQYF. The whole variable domain, filled in from reference TRBV18 and TRBJ2-5, reads NAGVMQNPRHLVRRRGQEARLRCSPMKGHSHVYWYRQLPEEGLKFMVYLQKENIIDESGMPKERFSAEFPKEGPSILRIQQVVRGDSAAYFCASSPPGGTQYFGPGTRLLVL.

The chain joins TRBV30 to TRBJ2-3; possibly TRBD2 for D (6 bases). This CDR3 contains 13 residues. V lost 3 bases and J lost 5, with 12 bases in between. Germline values: CDR1 GTSNPN, CDR2 SVGIG (reference sequence). CDR3 residues: CAWSSKRVDTQYF. The CDR3 region has the DNA TGTGCCTGGAGCTCTAAGCGGGTAGATACGCAGTATTTT.

As for this clone: The sample has other DNA sequences that encode this CDR3 too. The chain uses TRBV5-1 and TRBJ2-5; 7 nucleotides align to TRBD2. Germline V gene sequence: CDR1 SGHRS, CDR2 YFSETQ. The length of the CDR3 is 14 residues. V dropped 0 bases and J dropped 4; count of bases not matched to a gene: 3. The CDR3 is CASSLVGLGETQYF. CDR3 coding DNA: TGCGCCAGCAGCTTGGTTGGACTAGGAGAGACCCAGTACTTC.

The chain links TRBV5-1 to TRBJ1-3; tentative D call: TRBD1 (6 bases). The CDR3 is made up of 23 amino acids. Trimming removed 6 bases at V and 0 bases at J, with 37 bases between. Per germline, CDR1 SGHRS and CDR2 YFSETQ. The CDR3 nucleotides are TGCGCCAGCACACAGGTTAACAGGGCGCTCCCTAAACCCAGAAAGAGCTCTGGAAACACCATATATTTT. Its translation is CASTQVNRALPKPRKSSGNTIYF.

This chain links TRBV5-1 with TRBJ2-1; 15 bases agree with TRBD2. CDR3 length equals 17 residues. The germline V gene has CDR1 SGHRS and CDR2 YFSETQ. Losses at the gene ends were 0 bases for V and 6 bases for J; bases not matched to a gene: 4. The CDR3: CASSLEGTSGRPNEQFF. In DNA form, the CDR3 reads TGCGCCAGCAGCTTGGAAGGGACTAGCGGGAGGCCCAATGAGCAGTTCTTC.

This chain connects TRBV19 to TRBJ1-5; D call uncertain. This CDR3 contains 16 residues. The ends were cut back, 7 bases at V and 7 bases at J, with 23 bases in the middle. CDR1 is LNHDA, CDR2 SQIVND, per germline (reference sequence). The CDR3 region is CASTANGFVVGQPQHF. Here the CDR3 DNA reads TGTGCCAGTACCGCAAACGGCTTCGTGGTGGGGCAGCCCCAGCATTTT.

Points on this clone: Mismatch with germline at one junction end may stem from a read error. This chain connects TRBV28 to TRBJ1-3, with D possibly matching TRBD1 (6 bases). The CDR3 extends over 16 amino acids. In germline, CDR1 is MDHEN, CDR2 SYDVKM. CDR3 DNA sequence: TGTGCCAGCAATTTAAGAGGGGGAGGCCATGGAAACACCATATATTTT. Translated: CASNLRGGGHGNTIYF. Full variable domain (rest looked up from reference TRBV28 and TRBJ1-3): DVKVTQSSRYLVKRTGEKVFLECVQDMDHENMFWYRQDPGLGLRLIYFSYDVKMKEKGDIPEGYSVSREKKERFSLILESASTNQTSMYLCASNLRGGGHGNTIYFGEGSWLTVV.

The chain has TRBV7-9 and TRBJ1-1, with D hard to call. Trimming shortened V by 5 bases and J by 1 base, and 14 bases separated the two germline ends. The CDR3 totals 15 residues. CDR1 and CDR2 (germline): SEHNR, FQNEAQ (reference sequence). Here the CDR3 reads CASSVTGSSNTEAFF. In nucleotides, the CDR3 is TGTGCCAGCAGCGTAACCGGGTCCTCGAACACTGAAGCTTTCTTT.

This chain links TRBV30 with TRBJ2-7, with D possibly being TRBD1 (5 bases). Germline V gene data show CDR1 as GTSNPN and CDR2 as SVGIG (reference sequence). Trimming removed 3 bases from V and 2 bases from J, with 11 bases in between. The CDR3 runs to 13 residues. CDR3 nucleotide sequence: TGTGCCTGGAGCCCAGGGCCAACCTACGAGCAGTACTTC. This sequence encodes CAWSPGPTYEQYF.